This TCR beta chain was sequenced during a study of sequential checkpoint blockade in melanoma. Study at large: After both sequences, patients received maintenance nivolumab.

Documented treatment: randomized to nivolumab then ipilimumab (arm A) or the reverse (arm B). V lost 0 bases and J lost 5; bases outside the gene matches: 11. Germline lookup yields CDR1 SGHRS and CDR2 YFSETQ. The CDR3 has 16 amino acids. The protocol was immunoSEQ multiplex PCR, while the TCRdb copy is restricted to in-frame clones and leaves out a portion. The sample lists under 3,000 clones; around 21% were seen once. The receptor comes from a human donor with melanoma. This chain joins TRBV5-1 and TRBJ2-7, with 7 bases lining up with TRBD2. Source: tumor tissue (inferred from file names), taken from a patient given nivolumab and ipilimumab in sequence. The CDR3 DNA follows: TGCGCCAGCAGCTTGGCCCCGGGAGGCAACCCTAACGAGCAGTACTTC. Protein product: CASSLAPGGNPNEQYF.